The next 3 T cell receptor beta chains were all read from a single sample in a study of vaccination and CD4 T cells after COVID-19. Cultured CD4+ T-cell DNA underwent Oncomine TCR Beta short-read sequencing. One entry per CDR3 protein results from TCRdb running MiXCR on the PCR reads. Of about 12,000 distinct CDR3 sequences in the sample, about 57% are singletons; the top ten hold roughly 28%. Described treatment: roughly 11-day PBMC culture with coronavirus spike peptide pools or control peptides (ViraFEST assay). These receptors' targets are unknown. Sequencing was carried out using CD4+ T cells from blood, cultured in vitro. The receptors come from a human donor who had recovered from COVID-19.

The gene calls are TRBV20-1 and TRBJ1-6; D gene uncertain. This CDR3 is 13 amino acids long. Between the trimmed V and J ends, which lost 3 bases and 5 bases, there was a span of 8 bases. CDR1 DFQATT and CDR2 SNEGSKA come from the germline V gene (reference sequence). The CDR3 DNA is TGCAGTGCTAGTCAGGCCGATAATTCACCCCTCCACTTT. It codes for CSASQADNSPLHF.

There are a few counts of this clonotype. This chain links TRBV19 with TRBJ2-5; 9 nucleotides match TRBD1. CDR3 length equals 14 residues. V lost 5 bases, J lost 5 bases, and 6 bases stayed unmatched. Germline V lookup: CDR1 LNHDA, CDR2 SQIVND (reference sequence). As DNA, the CDR3 is TGTGCCAGTAGTCCGAGACAGGGGGTTGAGACCCAGTACTTC. Protein: CASSPRQGVETQYF.

This sequence joins TRBV7-2 and TRBJ2-7; the match to TRBD2 covers 7 bases. The CDR3 totals 14 residues. Germline CDR1 and CDR2: SGHTA and FQGNSA. J lost 6 bases, V lost 2 bases, and 7 bases had no gene match. The CDR3 loop reads CASSLKRGESEQYF. Written as DNA, the CDR3 is TGTGCCAGCAGCTTAAAACGGGGGGAGAGCGAGCAGTACTTC.